The clone carrying this TCR beta chain was detected only a few times. Authors' analysis steps: The assay estimated nucleated cells by amplifying reference gene primers. The assay was immunoSEQ multiplex PCR, and TCRdb's table has in-frame clones only and misses some. V, J and clone size are taken as reported in that table, and D and trimming were inferred from the DNA itself. The sample holds 190,000 or so clones; around four fifths are singletons and the top ten take under 3.5%. The data originate from a study of blood T cell repertoires in COVID-19. Across the whole study: Acute and convalescent COVID-19 specimens originated in the United States, Italy and Spain. The analysed material was cDNA or gDNA that came from T cells, B-cell-depleted T cells, or PBMCs.

The germline V gene has CDR1 SEHNR and CDR2 FQNEAQ (reference sequence). With 5 bases removed from V and 9 bases from J, the gap between germline ends came to 17 bases. The CDR3 extends over 15 amino acids. The sequencing sample was made of peripheral blood. The chain recombines TRBV7-9 with TRBJ1-6; D possibly corresponds to TRBD1 (5 bases). The clonotype originates from a woman of 80 years or more with active or convalescent COVID-19. The CDR3 protein is CASSRDPHRGSPLHF. CDR3 coding DNA: TGTGCCAGCAGCCGCGACCCCCATAGGGGTTCACCCCTCCACTTT.